These 5 T cell receptor beta chains came from one sample sequenced in a study of shared clonotypes between healthy human individuals. Naive CD8 cells comprised CD45RO-negative, CCR7-positively selected cells, excluding terminally differentiated effector memory CD45RA+ cells. Assay used: immunoSEQ multiplex PCR; TCRdb lists only in-frame clones, some missing. Here the sample spans some 2,100,000 clones, 85% to 95% being singletons. The specimen sequenced was naive CD8+ T cells from PBMCs. All receptors come from a man between 18 and 29 years old in good health. Some clones in this sample may be carry-over from other donors' samples.

The chain is built from TRBV7-9 and TRBJ2-3; TRBD2 is a possible D gene (6 bases). V lost 8 bases to trimming and J lost 3 bases, with 18 bases between them. The length of the CDR3 is 15 residues. Germline assignment: CDR1 SEHNR and CDR2 FQNEAQ (reference sequence). CDR3 DNA sequence: TGTGCCAGCCAGAGATCTAGCGTTCGGACAGATACGCAGTATTTT. Translated, it gives CASQRSSVRTDTQYF.

This rearrangement joins TRBV4-1 to TRBJ1-1, with D hard to call. CDR3 length: 15 residues. The germline V and J ends were trimmed by 2 bases and 0 bases, with 10 bases remaining between them. The V gene's germline CDR1 is MGHRA and CDR2 YSYEKL. CDR3 region: CASSQSAGMNTEAFF. CDR3 nucleotide sequence: TGCGCCAGCAGCCAATCAGCAGGTATGAACACTGAAGCTTTCTTT.

The V call is TRBV30, the J call TRBJ2-1, with TRBD2 matching 9 bases. There are 14 residues in the CDR3. Per the germline V gene, CDR1 is GTSNPN and CDR2 is SVGIG (reference sequence). V was clipped by 2 bases and J by 9 bases; unmatched bases: 8. The CDR3 loop is CAWSFGTSWVEQFF. CDR3 sequence (DNA): TGTGCCTGGAGTTTCGGGACTAGCTGGGTTGAGCAGTTCTTC.

For this clone: Other DNA sequences in the same sample also yield this CDR3. The rearrangement joins TRBV9 to TRBJ1-1; D gene ambiguous. Germline loops: CDR1 SGDLS, CDR2 YYNGEE. Between the trimmed V and J ends, which lost 0 bases and 3 bases, there was a span of 6 bases. The CDR3 is 13 amino acids. CDR3 nucleotides: TGTGCCAGCAGCGTAGCTAGAGACACTGAAGCTTTCTTT. Translating it yields CASSVARDTEAFF.

The J gene is TRBJ2-7, the V gene TRBV4-1; the D is unclear. Germline CDR1 reads MGHRA; CDR2 reads YSYEKL. This CDR3 spans 13 amino acids. V gave up 1 base and J gave up 3 bases, with 7 bases separating them. CDR3 bases: TGCGCCAGCAGCCAAGCAGAGATCTACGAGCAGTACTTC. Encoded protein: CASSQAEIYEQYF.